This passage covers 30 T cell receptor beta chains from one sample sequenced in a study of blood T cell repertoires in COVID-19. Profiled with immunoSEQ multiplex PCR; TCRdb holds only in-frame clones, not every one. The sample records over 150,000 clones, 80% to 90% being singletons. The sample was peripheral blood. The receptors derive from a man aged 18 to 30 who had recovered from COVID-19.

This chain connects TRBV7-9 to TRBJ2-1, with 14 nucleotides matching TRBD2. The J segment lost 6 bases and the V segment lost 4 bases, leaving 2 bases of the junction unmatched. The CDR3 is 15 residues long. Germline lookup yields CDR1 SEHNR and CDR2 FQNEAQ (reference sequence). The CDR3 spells CASSSTSGRANEQFF. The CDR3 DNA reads TGTGCCAGCAGCTCGACTAGCGGGAGGGCCAATGAGCAGTTCTTC.

The CDR3, as DNA: TGTGCCAGCAGCCAAGTAGGATACGGGACTAGACTCACAGATACGCAGTATTTT. Translation gives CASSQVGYGTRLTDTQYF. The V gene is TRBV14, the J gene TRBJ2-3, with 8 positions matching TRBD2. The germline V gene encodes CDR1 SGHDN and CDR2 FVKESK. The CDR3 totals 18 residues. V gave up 1 base and J gave up 2 bases; unmatched junction bases: 11.

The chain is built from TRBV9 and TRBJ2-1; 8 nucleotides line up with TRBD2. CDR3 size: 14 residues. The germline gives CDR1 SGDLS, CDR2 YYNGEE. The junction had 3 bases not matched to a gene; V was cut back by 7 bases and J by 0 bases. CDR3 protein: CASAGTSSYNEQFF. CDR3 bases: TGTGCCAGCGCCGGGACTAGCTCCTACAATGAGCAGTTCTTC. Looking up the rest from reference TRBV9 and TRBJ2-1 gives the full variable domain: DSGVTQTPKHLITATGQRVTLRCSPRSGDLSVYWYQQSLDQGLQFLIQYYNGEERAKGNILERFSAQQFPDLHSELNLSSLELGDSALYFCASAGTSSYNEQFFGPGTRLTVL.

The CDR3 protein is CATSGSSSYNEQFF. For the CDR3, the DNA is TGTGCCACCAGTGGAAGTAGCTCCTACAATGAGCAGTTCTTC. The genes are TRBV24-1 and TRBJ2-1; D is undetermined. Germline V gene lookup returns CDR1 KGHDR and CDR2 SFDVKD. This CDR3 contains 14 residues. Trimming pared 5 bases from V and 0 bases from J, leaving 7 bases between.

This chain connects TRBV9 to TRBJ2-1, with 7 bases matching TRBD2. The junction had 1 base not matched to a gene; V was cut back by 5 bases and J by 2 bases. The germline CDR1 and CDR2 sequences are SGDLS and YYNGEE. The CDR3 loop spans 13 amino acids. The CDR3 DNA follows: TGTGCCAGCAGTGGGAGGGCCTACAATGAGCAGTTCTTC. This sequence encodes CASSGRAYNEQFF. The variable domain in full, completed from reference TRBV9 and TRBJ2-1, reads DSGVTQTPKHLITATGQRVTLRCSPRSGDLSVYWYQQSLDQGLQFLIQYYNGEERAKGNILERFSAQQFPDLHSELNLSSLELGDSALYFCASSGRAYNEQFFGPGTRLTVL.

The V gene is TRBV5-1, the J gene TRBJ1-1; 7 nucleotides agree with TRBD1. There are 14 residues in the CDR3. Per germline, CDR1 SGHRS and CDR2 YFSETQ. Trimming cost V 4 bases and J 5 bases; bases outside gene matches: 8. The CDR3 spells CASSLTGQKTEAFF. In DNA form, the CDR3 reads TGCGCCAGCAGCCTGACAGGGCAGAAGACTGAAGCTTTCTTT.

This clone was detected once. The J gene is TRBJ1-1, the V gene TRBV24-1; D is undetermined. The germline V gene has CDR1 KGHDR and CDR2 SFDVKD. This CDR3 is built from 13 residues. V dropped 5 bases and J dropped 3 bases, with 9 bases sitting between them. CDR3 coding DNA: TGTGCCACCAGTGCTCGTTCGGACACTGAAGCTTTCTTT. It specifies CATSARSDTEAFF.

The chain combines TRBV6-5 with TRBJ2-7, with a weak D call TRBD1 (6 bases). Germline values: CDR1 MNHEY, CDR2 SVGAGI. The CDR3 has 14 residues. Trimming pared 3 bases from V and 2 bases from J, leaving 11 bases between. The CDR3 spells CASSYDQGPYEQYF. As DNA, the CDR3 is TGTGCCAGCAGTTATGATCAGGGGCCCTACGAGCAGTACTTC.

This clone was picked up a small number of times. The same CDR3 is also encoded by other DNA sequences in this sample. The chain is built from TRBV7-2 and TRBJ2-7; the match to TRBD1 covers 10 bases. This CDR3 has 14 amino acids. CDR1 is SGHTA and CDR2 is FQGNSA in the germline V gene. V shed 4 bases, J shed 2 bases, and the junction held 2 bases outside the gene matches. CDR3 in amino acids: CASSSGQGAYEQYF. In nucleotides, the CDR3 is TGTGCCAGCAGCTCCGGACAGGGGGCCTACGAGCAGTACTTC.

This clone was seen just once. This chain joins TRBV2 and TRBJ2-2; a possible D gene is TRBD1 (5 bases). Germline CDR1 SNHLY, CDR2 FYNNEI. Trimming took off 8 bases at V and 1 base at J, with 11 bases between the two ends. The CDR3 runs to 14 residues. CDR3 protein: CASRQPQNTGELFF. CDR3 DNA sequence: TGTGCCAGCCGACAGCCACAGAACACCGGGGAGCTGTTTTTT. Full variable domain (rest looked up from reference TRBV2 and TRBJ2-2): EPEVTQTPSHQVTQMGQEVILRCVPISNHLYFYWYRQILGQKVEFLVSFYNNEISEKSEIFDDQFSVERPDGSNFTLKIRSTKLEDSAMYFCASRQPQNTGELFFGEGSRLTVL.

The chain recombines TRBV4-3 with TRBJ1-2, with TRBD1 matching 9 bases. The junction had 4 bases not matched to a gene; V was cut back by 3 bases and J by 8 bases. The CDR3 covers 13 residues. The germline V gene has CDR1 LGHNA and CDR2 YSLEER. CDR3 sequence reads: CASSHPGQGGYTF. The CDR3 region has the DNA TGCGCCAGCAGCCACCCGGGACAGGGAGGCTACACCTTC.

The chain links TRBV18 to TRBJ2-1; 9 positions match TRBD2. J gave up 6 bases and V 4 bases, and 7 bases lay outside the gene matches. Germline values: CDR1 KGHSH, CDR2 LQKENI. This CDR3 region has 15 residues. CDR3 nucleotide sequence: TGTGCCAGCTCACTCGGACTAGCGAGAGGCAATGAGCAGTTCTTC. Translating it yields CASSLGLARGNEQFF. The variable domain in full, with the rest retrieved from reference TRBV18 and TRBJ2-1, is NAGVMQNPRHLVRRRGQEARLRCSPMKGHSHVYWYRQLPEEGLKFMVYLQKENIIDESGMPKERFSAEFPKEGPSILRIQQVVRGDSAAYFCASSLGLARGNEQFFGPGTRLTVL.

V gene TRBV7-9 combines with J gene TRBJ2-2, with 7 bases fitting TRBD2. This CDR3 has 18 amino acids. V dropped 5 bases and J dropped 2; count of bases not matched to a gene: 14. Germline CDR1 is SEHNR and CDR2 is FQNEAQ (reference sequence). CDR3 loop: CASSPTTGGRLNTGELFF. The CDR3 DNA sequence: TGTGCCAGCAGCCCCACGACGGGGGGTAGACTAAACACCGGGGAGCTGTTTTTT.

CDR3 DNA sequence: TGTGCCAGTAGTTCGCGTACGAGGCCCCACGAGCAGTACTTC. Translated: CASSSRTRPHEQYF. The chain couples TRBV19 to TRBJ2-7; D is undetermined. V gave up 5 bases and J gave up 5 bases, with 16 bases separating them. The CDR3 runs 14 residues. CDR1 and CDR2 from the germline V gene are LNHDA and SQIVND (reference sequence).

CDR3 bases: TGCGCCAGCACCCTAGCGGGAGGAGGGACAGATACGCAGTATTTT. It specifies CASTLAGGGTDTQYF. The chain joins TRBV5-1 to TRBJ2-3; 11 bases line up with TRBD2. Looked up from germline, CDR1 is SGHRS and CDR2 is YFSETQ. J was trimmed by 3 bases and V by 6 bases; bases with no gene match: 6. The CDR3 runs to 15 residues.

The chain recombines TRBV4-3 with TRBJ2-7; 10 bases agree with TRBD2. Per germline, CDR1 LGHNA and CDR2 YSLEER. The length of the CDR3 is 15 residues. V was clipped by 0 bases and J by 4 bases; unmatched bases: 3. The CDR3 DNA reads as TGCGCCAGCAGCCAAGATGCTAGCGGGAGATACGAGCAGTACTTC. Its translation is CASSQDASGRYEQYF.

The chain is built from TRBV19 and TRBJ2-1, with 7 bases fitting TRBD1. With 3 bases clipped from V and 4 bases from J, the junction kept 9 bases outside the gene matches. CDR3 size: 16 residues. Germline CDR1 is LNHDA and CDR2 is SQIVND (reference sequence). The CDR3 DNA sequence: TGTGCCAGTAGTATCACCGCCAGGGGGTCTTACAATGAGCAGTTCTTC. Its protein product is CASSITARGSYNEQFF.

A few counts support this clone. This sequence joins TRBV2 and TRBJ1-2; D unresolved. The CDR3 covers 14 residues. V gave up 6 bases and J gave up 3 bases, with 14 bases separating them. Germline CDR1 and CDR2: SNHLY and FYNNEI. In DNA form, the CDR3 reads TGTGCCAGCAGGAAGGCAGGAACGGACTATGGCTACACCTTC. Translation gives CASRKAGTDYGYTF. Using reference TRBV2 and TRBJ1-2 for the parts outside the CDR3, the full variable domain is EPEVTQTPSHQVTQMGQEVILRCVPISNHLYFYWYRQILGQKVEFLVSFYNNEISEKSEIFDDQFSVERPDGSNFTLKIRSTKLEDSAMYFCASRKAGTDYGYTFGSGTRLTVV.

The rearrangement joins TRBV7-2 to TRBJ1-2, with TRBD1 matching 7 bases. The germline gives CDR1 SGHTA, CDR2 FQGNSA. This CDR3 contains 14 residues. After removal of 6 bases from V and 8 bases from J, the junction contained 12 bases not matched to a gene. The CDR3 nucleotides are TGTGCCAGCAGTCCCAGGGGGGCCGAGGGAGGCTACACCTTC. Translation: CASSPRGAEGGYTF.

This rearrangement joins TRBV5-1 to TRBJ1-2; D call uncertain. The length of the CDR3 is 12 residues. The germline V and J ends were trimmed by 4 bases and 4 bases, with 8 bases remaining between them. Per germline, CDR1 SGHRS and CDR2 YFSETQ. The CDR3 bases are TGCGCCAGCAGCAGACACACCTATGGCTACACCTTC. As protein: CASSRHTYGYTF. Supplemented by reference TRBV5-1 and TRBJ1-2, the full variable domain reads KAGVTQTPRYLIKTRGQQVTLSCSPISGHRSVSWYQQTPGQGLQFLFEYFSETQRNKGNFPGRFSGRQFSNSRSEMNVSTLELGDSALYLCASSRHTYGYTFGSGTRLTVV.

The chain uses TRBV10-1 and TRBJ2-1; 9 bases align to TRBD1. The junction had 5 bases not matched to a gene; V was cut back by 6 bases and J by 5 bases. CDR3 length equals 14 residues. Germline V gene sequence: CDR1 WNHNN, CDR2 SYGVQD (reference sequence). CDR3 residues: CASSRDRANNEQFF. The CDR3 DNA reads TGCGCCAGCAGCCGGGACAGGGCCAACAATGAGCAGTTCTTC.

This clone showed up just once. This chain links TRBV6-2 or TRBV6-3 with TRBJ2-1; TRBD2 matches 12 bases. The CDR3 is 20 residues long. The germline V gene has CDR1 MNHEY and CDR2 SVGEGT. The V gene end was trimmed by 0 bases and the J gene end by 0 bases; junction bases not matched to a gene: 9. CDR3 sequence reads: CASSYSGLAGRGSSYNEQFF. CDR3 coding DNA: TGTGCCAGCAGTTACTCCGGACTAGCGGGACGGGGGAGCTCCTACAATGAGCAGTTCTTC.

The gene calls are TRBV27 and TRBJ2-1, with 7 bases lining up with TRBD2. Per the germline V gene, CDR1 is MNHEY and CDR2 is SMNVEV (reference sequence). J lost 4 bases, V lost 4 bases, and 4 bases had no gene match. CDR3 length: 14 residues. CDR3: CASSYLAAYNEQFF. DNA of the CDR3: TGTGCCAGCAGTTACCTAGCGGCTTACAATGAGCAGTTCTTC.

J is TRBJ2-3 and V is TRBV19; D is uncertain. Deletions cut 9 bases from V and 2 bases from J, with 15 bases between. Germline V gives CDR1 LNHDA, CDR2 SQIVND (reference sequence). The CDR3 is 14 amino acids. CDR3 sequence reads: CASTRSTSTDTQYF. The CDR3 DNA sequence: TGTGCCAGCACCAGGTCAACCTCCACAGATACGCAGTATTTT.

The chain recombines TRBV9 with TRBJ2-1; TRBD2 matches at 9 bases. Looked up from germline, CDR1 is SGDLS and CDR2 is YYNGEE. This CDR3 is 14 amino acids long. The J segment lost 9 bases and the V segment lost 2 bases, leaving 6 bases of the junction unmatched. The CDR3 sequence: CASSVSGSPPEQFF. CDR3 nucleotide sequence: TGTGCCAGCAGCGTTAGCGGGAGCCCCCCTGAGCAGTTCTTC.

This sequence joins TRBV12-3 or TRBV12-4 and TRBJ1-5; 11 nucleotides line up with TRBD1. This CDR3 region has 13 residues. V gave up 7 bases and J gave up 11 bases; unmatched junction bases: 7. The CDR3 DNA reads TGTGCCAGCACCCTGGGACAGGGGGTGGCCCAGCATTTT. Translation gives CASTLGQGVAQHF.

The CDR3 DNA follows: TGTGCCAGCAGTTCTACCCGGGACAAAAAGACCCAGTACTTC. Amino acids: CASSSTRDKKTQYF. The J gene is TRBJ2-5, the V gene TRBV6-2 or TRBV6-3, with D possibly matching TRBD1 (6 bases). Germline values: CDR1 MNHEY, CDR2 SVGEGT. V lost 4 bases and J 6 bases, leaving 15 bases between the germline ends. CDR3 length equals 14 residues.

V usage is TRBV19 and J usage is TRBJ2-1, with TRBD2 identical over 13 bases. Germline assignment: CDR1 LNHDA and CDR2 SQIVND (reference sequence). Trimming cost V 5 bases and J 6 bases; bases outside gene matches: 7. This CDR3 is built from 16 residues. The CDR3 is CASSPYRTSGGNEQFF. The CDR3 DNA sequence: TGTGCCAGTAGTCCCTACCGGACTAGCGGGGGCAATGAGCAGTTCTTC.

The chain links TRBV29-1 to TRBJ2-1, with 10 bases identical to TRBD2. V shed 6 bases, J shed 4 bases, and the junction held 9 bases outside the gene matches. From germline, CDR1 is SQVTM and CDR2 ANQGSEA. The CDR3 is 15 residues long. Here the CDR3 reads CSVPTSGRLYNEQFF. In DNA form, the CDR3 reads TGCAGCGTGCCGACTAGCGGGCGCCTGTACAATGAGCAGTTCTTC.

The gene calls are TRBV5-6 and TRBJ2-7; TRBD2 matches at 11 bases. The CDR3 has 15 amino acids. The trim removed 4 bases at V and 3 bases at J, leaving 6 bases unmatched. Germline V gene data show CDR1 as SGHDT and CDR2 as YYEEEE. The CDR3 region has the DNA TGTGCCAGCAGCGGCGGACTAGCGGGCCACTACGAGCAGTACTTC. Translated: CASSGGLAGHYEQYF.